These 24 T cell receptor beta chains came from one sample sequenced in a study of shared clonotypes between healthy human individuals. Clones were read by immunoSEQ multiplex PCR, and TCRdb kept only the in-frame ones, dropping some. The table lists over 400,000 clones, 70% to 80% of them singletons. Sample: PBMCs. The origin of the receptors is a woman aged 35 to 49 in good health. Some clones in this sample may be carry-over from other donors' samples.

Points on this clone: The sample carries other DNA sequences with the same CDR3. V usage is TRBV27 and J usage is TRBJ2-1; 11 positions agree with TRBD2. After removal of 4 bases from V and 5 bases from J, the junction contained 1 base not matched to a gene. Germline V gene sequence: CDR1 MNHEY, CDR2 SMNVEV (reference sequence). CDR3 length equals 14 residues. CDR3 region: CASSSTSGNNEQFF. In DNA, the CDR3 is TGTGCCAGCAGTTCGACTAGCGGGAACAATGAGCAGTTCTTC.

J is TRBJ1-2 and V is TRBV19; the D gene is possibly TRBD1 (6 bases). Germline CDR1 LNHDA, CDR2 SQIVND (reference sequence). The V gene lost 7 bases and the J gene lost 4 bases, with 16 bases spanning the gap. The CDR3 sequence is 14 residues long. The CDR3 loop reads CASTGGRLFYGYTF. CDR3 sequence (DNA): TGTGCCAGTACGGGGGGGCGCCTCTTCTATGGCTACACCTTC.

J is TRBJ2-1 and V is TRBV10-3; TRBD2 matches 7 bases. Germline-derived CDR1 and CDR2 are ENHRY and SYGVKD. This CDR3 spans 15 amino acids. Unmatched junction bases numbered 6, after V lost 7 bases and J lost 0 bases. The CDR3 DNA sequence: TGTGCCATCATGCCGCGGACTAGCTCCTACAATGAGCAGTTCTTC. Amino acids: CAIMPRTSSYNEQFF.

As regards this clone: Since a far larger clone is one base different, this is likely a read error. The chain carries TRBV30 and TRBJ1-5, with 7 positions matching TRBD1. CDR3 size: 16 residues. CDR1 GTSNPN and CDR2 SVGIG come from the germline V gene (reference sequence). CDR3 protein: CAWRVQGNIGNQLQHF. The CDR3 nucleotides read TGTGCCTGGAGGGTACAGGGGAACATAGGCAATCAGCTCCAGCATTTT. The full variable domain, rest sourced from reference TRBV30 and TRBJ1-5, is SQTIHQWPATLVQPVGSPLSLECTVEGTSNPNLYWYRQAAGRGLQLLFYSVGIGQISSEVPQNLSASRPQDRQFILSSKKLLLSDSGFYLCAWRVQGNIGNQLQHFGDGTRLSIL.

A single count supports this clone. The chain links TRBV7-9 to TRBJ2-7; the D is unclear. Trimming took 3 bases from V and 5 from J, leaving 11 bases between them. The CDR3 contains 13 residues. The V gene's germline CDR1 is SEHNR and CDR2 FQNEAQ (reference sequence). In DNA form, the CDR3 reads TGTGCCAGCAGCTTTGGCGCGAACCACGAGCAGTACTTC. Translating gives CASSFGANHEQYF.

The chain is built from TRBV6-6 and TRBJ2-7; TRBD2 aligns across 14 bases. Looked up from germline, CDR1 is MNHNY and CDR2 is SVGAGI (reference sequence). Trimming at V came to 6 bases and at J to 6 bases, leaving 7 bases not matched to a gene. CDR3 size: 15 residues. The CDR3 region has the DNA TGTGCCAGCAGCCTCCGGGGGACTAGCGGGAGCGAGCAGTACTTC. It specifies CASSLRGTSGSEQYF.

The DNA for the CDR3 is TGTGCCAGCAGCGTAGGGCCTAGCGGGAGTGGAAATGAGCAGTTCTTC. It codes for CASSVGPSGSGNEQFF. The J gene is TRBJ2-1, the V gene TRBV9; 10 bases fit TRBD2. Looked up from germline, CDR1 is SGDLS and CDR2 is YYNGEE. This CDR3 region has 16 residues. The junction had 7 bases not matched to a gene; V was cut back by 0 bases and J by 7 bases.

The gene calls are TRBV28 and TRBJ2-4; TRBD1 is a possible D gene (6 bases). The germline gives CDR1 MDHEN, CDR2 SYDVKM. Trimming shortened V by 6 bases and J by 4 bases, and 19 bases separated the two germline ends. CDR3 size: 16 residues. As DNA, the CDR3 is TGTGCCAGCAGCCCTCGGAGTGGGGGCGCAAAAAACATTCAGTACTTC. This sequence encodes CASSPRSGGAKNIQYF.

The chain joins TRBV6-5 to TRBJ1-4; D perhaps matches TRBD1 (6 bases). The CDR3 is 14 residues long. The V end was cut by 4 bases, the J end by 5 bases, with 11 bases between. Germline V gene lookup returns CDR1 MNHEY and CDR2 SVGAGI. CDR3 DNA sequence: TGTGCCAGCAGTTTCCTACAGGGAAATGAAAAACTGTTTTTT. Translation: CASSFLQGNEKLFF.

The gene calls are TRBV7-9 and TRBJ2-5, with D tentatively TRBD2 (5 bases). V was cut by 2 bases and J by 2 bases, with 6 bases left in between. Per the germline V gene, CDR1 is SEHNR and CDR2 is FQNEAQ (reference sequence). CDR3 length equals 13 residues. In nucleotides, the CDR3 is TGTGCCAGCAGCTTATCGGGGCAAGAGACCCAGTACTTC. It translates to CASSLSGQETQYF.

The rearrangement uses TRBV2 and TRBJ2-3, with D hard to call. Germline assignment: CDR1 SNHLY and CDR2 FYNNEI. Trimming took off 7 bases at V and 4 bases at J, with 12 bases between the two ends. The CDR3 sequence is 13 residues long. CDR3 amino acids: CASMSPNADTQYF. Written as DNA, the CDR3 is TGTGCCAGCATGAGCCCGAACGCAGATACGCAGTATTTT.

The J gene is TRBJ1-3, the V gene TRBV30; possible D gene TRBD1, 5 bases. The J call may not be correct, given that the DNA end is closer to TRBJ2-2. CDR1 and CDR2 (germline): GTSNPN, SVGIG (reference sequence). The CDR3 is made up of 13 amino acids. The CDR3: CAWRAGHTGELFF. CDR3 in DNA: TGTGCCTGGAGGGCAGGGCACACCGGGGAGCTGTTTTTT.

The chain has TRBV30 and TRBJ2-5; unclear D gene. The CDR3 has 11 amino acids. With 2 bases removed from V and 5 bases from J, the gap between germline ends came to 6 bases. The germline gives CDR1 GTSNPN, CDR2 SVGIG (reference sequence). Here the CDR3 reads CAWSSWETQYF. CDR3 coding DNA: TGTGCCTGGAGTTCCTGGGAGACCCAGTACTTC.

The chain carries TRBV11-2 and TRBJ2-5; no firm D call. The V gene's germline CDR1 is SGHAT and CDR2 FQNNGV. V lost 4 bases and J 4 bases, leaving 7 bases between the germline ends. The CDR3 sequence is 12 residues long. The CDR3 region is CASSSSRETQYF. The CDR3 DNA sequence: TGTGCCAGCAGCTCTAGTCGAGAGACCCAGTACTTC.

The chain has TRBV4-2 and TRBJ2-7; 8 bases are a match to TRBD2. CDR1 is LGHNA and CDR2 is YNFKEQ in the germline V gene. Trimming took 1 base from V and 0 from J; bases not matched to a gene: 5. The CDR3 is made up of 16 amino acids. This CDR3 is CASSQGQRERSYEQYF. CDR3 nucleotide sequence: TGTGCCAGCAGCCAAGGTCAGCGGGAGCGCTCCTACGAGCAGTACTTC.

This chain uses TRBV5-4 with TRBJ2-5; no clear D gene. The J call could be wrong; TRBJ2-7 is a better fit for the DNA end. This CDR3 contains 14 residues. Germline assignment: CDR1 SGHNT and CDR2 YYREEE (reference sequence). DNA for the CDR3: TGTGCCAGCAGCCCGACGGGCGTCTCCTACGAGCAGTACTTC. Protein product: CASSPTGVSYEQYF.

This clone occurred once. V is TRBV7-9 and J is TRBJ2-1, with 8 positions matching TRBD2. Germline values: CDR1 SEHNR, CDR2 FQNEAQ (reference sequence). There are 15 residues in the CDR3. V lost 2 bases to trimming and J lost 4 bases; unmatched junction nucleotides: 4. The CDR3 here is CASSLSAGGYNEQFF. The CDR3 DNA follows: TGTGCCAGCAGCTTATCGGCGGGGGGATACAATGAGCAGTTCTTC.

This chain joins TRBV4-2 and TRBJ2-6, with 7 positions matching TRBD1. Trimming took 5 bases from V and 2 from J; bases not matched to a gene: 6. Germline assignment: CDR1 LGHNA and CDR2 YNFKEQ. CDR3 length: 16 residues. CDR3 nucleotide sequence: TGTGCCAGCAGCAAATCTACAGGGGCTGGGGCCAACGTCCTGACTTTC. The encoded protein is CASSKSTGAGANVLTF.

The chain carries TRBV15 and TRBJ1-1; D is unresolved. Germline values: CDR1 LNHNV, CDR2 YYDKDF (reference sequence). This CDR3 contains 13 residues. Trimming took 1 base from V and 11 from J, leaving 14 bases between them. CDR3 nucleotide sequence: TGTGCCACCAGCAGAGCGATGTACCAGCGGGCTTTCTTT. It codes for CATSRAMYQRAFF.

The chain employs TRBV18 and TRBJ2-4; 11 bases agree with TRBD2. The CDR3 extends over 15 amino acids. The germline V gene encodes CDR1 KGHSH and CDR2 LQKENI. V shed 3 bases and J 6 bases; nucleotides not matched to a gene: 4. The CDR3 is CASSPSGTSGNIQYF. CDR3 bases: TGTGCCAGCTCACCGTCCGGGACTAGCGGAAACATTCAGTACTTC.

This sequence joins TRBV4-3 and TRBJ2-7; possibly TRBD2 for D (6 bases). Germline V gene data show CDR1 as LGHNA and CDR2 as YSLEER. CDR3 length: 17 residues. Deletions cut 1 base from V and 3 bases from J, with 19 bases between. This chain's CDR3 is CASSQGADGGPGYEQYF. The CDR3 DNA reads TGCGCCAGCAGCCAAGGGGCAGATGGAGGGCCCGGCTACGAGCAGTACTTC.

The chain uses TRBV6-5 and TRBJ2-3; D may be TRBD2 (5 bases). The CDR3 spans 14 residues. Germline loops: CDR1 MNHEY, CDR2 SVGAGI. Trimming cost V 5 bases and J 1 base, with 10 bases left between them. The CDR3 here is CASSPRRGTDTQYF. In nucleotides, the CDR3 is TGTGCCAGCAGTCCACGGCGGGGCACAGATACGCAGTATTTT.

The chain joins TRBV5-6 to TRBJ2-5; D is uncertain. There are 13 residues in the CDR3. Germline V gene sequence: CDR1 SGHDT, CDR2 YYEEEE. The V end lost 1 base, the J end lost 2 bases, and 6 bases lay between the germline ends. CDR3 bases: TGTGCCAGCAGCTTGTTTTCTCAAGAGACCCAGTACTTC. The encoded protein is CASSLFSQETQYF.

V is TRBV25-1 and J is TRBJ1-1; perhaps TRBD1 as D (5 bases). The V end lost 5 bases, the J end lost 6 bases, and 19 bases lay between the germline ends. Germline CDR1 and CDR2: MGHDK and SYGVNS. The CDR3 runs 15 residues. The CDR3 spells CASSPYSQGNSEAFF. CDR3 bases: TGTGCCAGCAGTCCTTATTCCCAGGGAAACTCTGAAGCTTTCTTT. Drawing the rest from reference TRBV25-1 and TRBJ1-1, the complete variable domain is EADIYQTPRYLVIGTGKKITLECSQTMGHDKMYWYQQDPGMELHLIHYSYGVNSTEKGDLSSESTVSRIRTEHFPLTLESARPSHTSQYLCASSPYSQGNSEAFFGQGTRLTVV.